A single sample is the source of the 20 T cell receptor beta chains below, sequenced in a study of blood T cell repertoires in COVID-19. Method: immunoSEQ multiplex PCR; TCRdb's copy keeps in-frame clones and lacks some. Of 50,000 or so clones listed, roughly nine tenths are singletons. Sequencing was performed on peripheral blood. The receptors were gathered from a human donor in a cohort sampled during active COVID-19.

This chain links TRBV11-2 with TRBJ2-2; D might be TRBD2 (7 bases). V gave up 5 bases and J gave up 2 bases, with 15 bases separating them. Germline CDR1 and CDR2: SGHAT and FQNNGV. The CDR3 is 16 amino acids. CDR3 loop: CASSTRGGLNTGELFF. The DNA for the CDR3 is TGTGCCAGCAGCACGCGCGGGGGCTTAAACACCGGGGAGCTGTTTTTT.

A few counts support this clone. The J gene is TRBJ1-3, the V gene TRBV7-2; D remains unclear. V lost 4 bases, J lost 0 bases, and 7 bases lay in between. The CDR3 has 14 amino acids. Germline values: CDR1 SGHTA, CDR2 FQGNSA. CDR3 residues: CASSSEFSGNTIYF. CDR3 nucleotide sequence: TGTGCCAGCAGCTCGGAGTTCTCTGGAAACACCATATATTTT.

The J gene is TRBJ2-5, the V gene TRBV10-2; possible D gene TRBD2, 7 bases. V gave up 4 bases and J gave up 9 bases, with 15 bases separating them. The length of the CDR3 is 13 residues. CDR1 is WSHSY and CDR2 is SAAADI in the germline V gene. CDR3 residues: CASSGGRGVPQYF. The DNA of the CDR3 is TGCGCCAGCAGTGGAGGGAGGGGGGTTCCCCAGTACTTC.

The J gene is TRBJ2-5, the V gene TRBV7-2, with TRBD2 matching over 8 bases. Germline-derived CDR1 and CDR2 are SGHTA and FQGNSA. The ends lost 5 bases at V and 2 bases at J; junction bases unmatched: 4. The CDR3 spans 14 residues. The CDR3 protein is CASSQSGGQETQYF. CDR3 bases: TGTGCCAGCAGCCAATCGGGGGGGCAAGAGACCCAGTACTTC.

This chain joins TRBV5-1 and TRBJ2-5; D perhaps matches TRBD1 (6 bases). The CDR3 has 16 residues. Trimming cost V 0 bases and J 4 bases, with 16 bases left between them. Germline V gene sequence: CDR1 SGHRS, CDR2 YFSETQ. This chain's CDR3 is CASSLAGRGTGETQYF. In DNA form, the CDR3 reads TGCGCCAGCAGCTTGGCCGGCAGGGGCACTGGAGAGACCCAGTACTTC.

The rearrangement links TRBV15 to TRBJ1-2; maybe TRBD1 (6 bases). Looked up from germline, CDR1 is LNHNV and CDR2 is YYDKDF (reference sequence). CDR3 size: 14 residues. Trimming left V 3 bases short and J 4 bases short, with 12 bases between. CDR3 amino acids: CATSSGRGFYGYTF. As DNA, the CDR3 is TGTGCCACCAGCAGCGGTAGGGGGTTCTATGGCTACACCTTC.

The chain joins TRBV19 to TRBJ2-3, with 9 positions matching TRBD2. Germline V gene sequence: CDR1 LNHDA, CDR2 SQIVND (reference sequence). V shed 1 base, J shed 3 bases, and the junction held 5 bases outside the gene matches. This CDR3 has 16 amino acids. CDR3 sequence: CASSIVLAGYTDTQYF. CDR3 DNA sequence: TGTGCCAGTAGTATAGTTCTAGCGGGATATACAGATACGCAGTATTTT.

The chain carries TRBV19 and TRBJ2-7, with no clear D. V lost 5 bases and J 0 bases, leaving 8 bases between the germline ends. CDR1 is LNHDA and CDR2 is SQIVND in the germline V gene (reference sequence). The CDR3 is 13 amino acids. The CDR3 loop is CASSEQSSYEQYF. CDR3 DNA sequence: TGTGCCAGTAGTGAACAGAGCTCCTACGAGCAGTACTTC.

The V call is TRBV28, the J call TRBJ1-6; D may be TRBD1 (6 bases). Germline loops: CDR1 MDHEN, CDR2 SYDVKM. The CDR3 consists of 14 residues. Between the trimmed V and J ends, which lost 2 bases and 9 bases, there was a span of 11 bases. For the CDR3, the DNA is TGTGCCAGCAGTTTAGGACAGATAACTTCACCCCTCCACTTT. Translated: CASSLGQITSPLHF.

The chain is built from TRBV2 and TRBJ2-5; possible D gene TRBD2, 6 bases. CDR3 length equals 14 residues. Trimming stripped 1 base from V and 2 bases from J, with 8 bases between. Germline values: CDR1 SNHLY, CDR2 FYNNEI. The CDR3 is CASSEVRGQETQYF. The CDR3 nucleotides are TGTGCCAGCAGTGAAGTGCGGGGACAAGAGACCCAGTACTTC.

This clone was found a few times. The J gene is TRBJ1-5, the V gene TRBV11-2; D gene ambiguous. CDR3 length equals 13 residues. V was cut by 2 bases and J by 2 bases, with 4 bases left in between. Looked up from germline, CDR1 is SGHAT and CDR2 is FQNNGV. CDR3 in amino acids: CASSLQGNQPQHF. The CDR3 region has the DNA TGTGCCAGCAGCTTACAGGGCAATCAGCCCCAGCATTTT.

The genes are TRBV7-2 and TRBJ2-7; D perhaps matches TRBD2 (5 bases). The germline V gene has CDR1 SGHTA and CDR2 FQGNSA. This CDR3 region has 15 residues. V lost 0 bases to trimming and J lost 4 bases, with 13 bases between them. The CDR3 loop reads CASSLAPSGPYEQYF. Here the CDR3 DNA reads TGTGCCAGCAGCTTAGCGCCCAGCGGTCCTTACGAGCAGTACTTC.

This clone was picked up a small number of times. This sequence joins TRBV7-2 and TRBJ1-5; D ambiguous. This CDR3 contains 15 residues. V lost 1 base and J lost 0, with 7 bases in between. CDR1 is SGHTA, CDR2 FQGNSA, per germline. The CDR3 protein is CASSLDSGSNQPQHF. In nucleotides, the CDR3 is TGTGCCAGCAGCTTAGATTCCGGTAGCAATCAGCCCCAGCATTTT.

The CDR3 nucleotides read TGTGCCACCAGTGATCTGACAGGGGTAGAAAACAATGAGCAGTTCTTC. Translation gives CATSDLTGVENNEQFF. V gene TRBV24-1 combines with J gene TRBJ2-1; 8 bases are shared with TRBD1. V lost 3 bases and J lost 5; bases outside the gene matches: 8. The CDR3 has 16 residues. Germline CDR1 reads KGHDR; CDR2 reads SFDVKD.

The gene calls are TRBV9 and TRBJ2-2, with TRBD2 matching over 11 bases. This CDR3 region has 16 residues. Germline assignment: CDR1 SGDLS and CDR2 YYNGEE. V lost 3 bases, J lost 2 bases, and 3 bases stayed unmatched. CDR3 sequence reads: CASSAGTSGNTGELFF. The CDR3 nucleotides read TGTGCCAGCAGCGCTGGGACTAGCGGAAACACCGGGGAGCTGTTTTTT.

There are a few counts of this clone. The rearrangement uses TRBV6-1 and TRBJ1-5; 9 bases line up with TRBD1. The germline V gene has CDR1 MNHNS and CDR2 SASEGT. The J segment lost 6 bases and the V segment lost 2 bases, leaving 8 bases of the junction unmatched. CDR3 size: 16 residues. The CDR3 sequence: CASSERLGQGSQPQHF. The DNA of the CDR3 is TGTGCCAGCAGTGAAAGGCTGGGACAGGGATCTCAGCCCCAGCATTTT.

The V and J genes are TRBV6-5 and TRBJ2-2, with D hard to call. V was shortened by 7 bases and J by 4 bases, with 13 bases between the two germline ends. CDR1 and CDR2 from the germline V gene are MNHEY and SVGAGI. This CDR3 region has 14 residues. CDR3 bases: TGTGCCAGCAAAGACTCACTCACCACCGGGGAGCTGTTTTTT. It is translated as CASKDSLTTGELFF.

V is TRBV28 and J is TRBJ2-2, with 10 bases aligning to TRBD1. From germline, CDR1 is MDHEN and CDR2 SYDVKM. After removal of 4 bases from V and 6 bases from J, the junction contained 2 bases not matched to a gene. This CDR3 contains 14 residues. Here the CDR3 DNA reads TGTGCCAGCAGTTGGACAGGGGGGGCCGGGGAGCTGTTTTTT. Its translation is CASSWTGGAGELFF.

The chain is built from TRBV18 and TRBJ2-1; 10 bases fit TRBD1. Germline V gives CDR1 KGHSH, CDR2 LQKENI. Germline trimming cut 2 bases from V and 7 bases from J; bases unmatched to any gene: 2. The CDR3 runs to 14 residues. This chain's CDR3 is CASSPGTGENEQFF. CDR3 nucleotides: TGTGCCAGCTCACCAGGGACAGGGGAAAATGAGCAGTTCTTC.

This sequence joins TRBV19 and TRBJ2-2; a possible D gene is TRBD1 (9 bases). V gave up 10 bases and J gave up 4 bases, with 22 bases separating them. In germline, CDR1 is LNHDA, CDR2 SQIVND (reference sequence). The CDR3 sequence is 16 residues long. CDR3 loop: CATGGGQGDSTGELFF. The CDR3 DNA sequence: TGTGCCACCGGGGGGGGACAGGGTGATTCCACCGGGGAGCTGTTTTTT. The complete variable domain, with remaining parts taken from reference TRBV19 and TRBJ2-2, reads DGGITQSPKYLFRKEGQNVTLSCEQNLNHDAMYWYRQDPGQGLRLIYYSQIVNDFQKGDIAEGYSVSREKKESFPLTVTSAQKNPTAFYLCATGGGQGDSTGELFFGEGSRLTVL.